This is a list of T cell receptor beta chains from one sample in a study of early T cells in non-severe SARS-CoV-2 infection. TCRdb reanalysed the 5' RACE reads using MiXCR and keeps one entry per CDR3 protein. The sample holds some 64,000 distinct CDR3 sequences, roughly 18% seen once. This material consisted of whole blood, taken at baseline. The receptors were gathered from an adult who was a healthcare worker with PCR-confirmed SARS-CoV-2 infection or an uninfected control (not recorded which). Each CDR3 is given with its conserved first and last residue. Fields, in order: V gene, clone size, D gene, J gene, CDR3 DNA, CDR3 protein. A D gene is named only where the DNA matches it firmly. Clone size appears in some rows only: once, few, many, or a class for an expanded clone.

v_call: TRBV6-2/TRBV6-3
clone_size: few
d_call: TRBD1
j_call: TRBJ2-7
cdr3_nt: TGTGCCAGCAGTTACCGGGACAGAGGGACCTACGAGCAGTACTTC
cdr3_aa: CASSYRDRGTYEQYF

v_call: TRBV5-4
clone_size: few
d_call: TRBD2
j_call: TRBJ2-7
cdr3_nt: TGTGCCAGCAGTCCGAATAGCGGGGCCTACGAGCAGTACTTC
cdr3_aa: CASSPNSGAYEQYF

v_call: TRBV20-1
clone_size: -
d_call: -
j_call: TRBJ2-1
cdr3_nt: TGCAGTGCTAGTCAGACAGCATACAATGAGCAGTTCTTC
cdr3_aa: CSASQTAYNEQFF

v_call: TRBV24-1
clone_size: -
d_call: -
j_call: TRBJ1-2
cdr3_nt: TGTGCCACCAGTGATATTGACGAATCCTTCTATGGCTACACCTTC
cdr3_aa: CATSDIDESFYGYTF

v_call: TRBV7-8
clone_size: -
d_call: -
j_call: TRBJ2-3
cdr3_nt: TGTGCCAGCAGCCCGGGACACCGCACAGATACGCAGTATTTT
cdr3_aa: CASSPGHRTDTQYF

v_call: TRBV28
clone_size: few
d_call: TRBD1
j_call: TRBJ2-7
cdr3_nt: TGTGCCACACAGACAGGGCACGAGCAGTACTTC
cdr3_aa: CATQTGHEQYF

v_call: TRBV29-1
clone_size: -
d_call: -
j_call: TRBJ2-7
cdr3_nt: TGCAGCGTTGTTGGGGATCAAAGGTCAACCTACGAGCAGTACTTC
cdr3_aa: CSVVGDQRSTYEQYF

v_call: TRBV12-2
clone_size: -
d_call: -
j_call: TRBJ1-2
cdr3_nt: TGTGCAAGTCGCCCCCGGACAGGGCATGGCTACACCTTC
cdr3_aa: CASRPRTGHGYTF

v_call: TRBV10-2
clone_size: few
d_call: -
j_call: TRBJ2-5
cdr3_nt: TGCGCCAGCAGTGGACGCGGGATCGGTGAGACCCAGTACTTC
cdr3_aa: CASSGRGIGETQYF

v_call: TRBV5-1
clone_size: -
d_call: -
j_call: TRBJ2-3
cdr3_nt: TGCGCCAGCAGCTTGGTTGCGAGGAGCACAGATACGCAGTATTTT
cdr3_aa: CASSLVARSTDTQYF

v_call: TRBV6-6
clone_size: -
d_call: TRBD1
j_call: TRBJ1-5
cdr3_nt: TGTGCCAGCAGTTACTCGCGACAGGGCGATCAGCCCCAGCATTTT
cdr3_aa: CASSYSRQGDQPQHF

v_call: TRBV7-2
clone_size: -
d_call: TRBD1
j_call: TRBJ1-6
cdr3_nt: TGTGCCAGCAGCTTTCAGGGGGCTGTTTCACCCCTCCACTTT
cdr3_aa: CASSFQGAVSPLHF

v_call: TRBV2
clone_size: few
d_call: -
j_call: TRBJ2-3
cdr3_nt: TGTGCCAGCAGACCGAGGGGCACAGATACGCAGTATTTT
cdr3_aa: CASRPRGTDTQYF

v_call: TRBV6-6
clone_size: few
d_call: -
j_call: TRBJ2-7
cdr3_nt: TGTGCCAGCACCGGCCTGAGAGAGCAGTACTTC
cdr3_aa: CASTGLREQYF

v_call: TRBV7-9
clone_size: many
d_call: -
j_call: TRBJ2-7
cdr3_nt: TGTGCCAGCAGCTTGAACCGGGAAGGTCTCGACGAGCAGTACTTC
cdr3_aa: CASSLNREGLDEQYF

v_call: TRBV15
clone_size: -
d_call: -
j_call: TRBJ2-3
cdr3_nt: TGTGCCACCAACGGTCGTCTCGTCGCCGATACGCAGTATTTT
cdr3_aa: CATNGRLVADTQYF

v_call: TRBV7-9
clone_size: -
d_call: -
j_call: TRBJ2-7
cdr3_nt: TGTGCCAGCAGCCTCACGAGGTACGAGCAGTACTTC
cdr3_aa: CASSLTRYEQYF

v_call: TRBV5-8
clone_size: -
d_call: -
j_call: TRBJ2-7
cdr3_nt: TGTGCCAGCAGCTTCTCACAGAAGACCTACGAGCAGTACTTC
cdr3_aa: CASSFSQKTYEQYF

v_call: TRBV5-4
clone_size: few
d_call: TRBD1
j_call: TRBJ1-4
cdr3_nt: TGTGCCAGCAGCCCCCGCGGGACAGGGGATGAAAAACTGTTTTTT
cdr3_aa: CASSPRGTGDEKLFF

v_call: TRBV20-1
clone_size: -
d_call: TRBD1
j_call: TRBJ2-1
cdr3_nt: TGCAGTGCTCCACGGGACAGATACAATGAGCAGTTCTTC
cdr3_aa: CSAPRDRYNEQFF

v_call: TRBV7-8
clone_size: few
d_call: TRBD1
j_call: TRBJ2-2
cdr3_nt: TGTGCCAGCAGCTTGACCGGGACAGGGCCCACCGGGGAGCTGTTTTTT
cdr3_aa: CASSLTGTGPTGELFF

v_call: TRBV27
clone_size: -
d_call: -
j_call: TRBJ2-7
cdr3_nt: TGTGCCAGCAGTTTAGCGGGGGCCCTCCACGAGCAGTACTTC
cdr3_aa: CASSLAGALHEQYF

v_call: TRBV10-2
clone_size: -
d_call: TRBD2
j_call: TRBJ2-3
cdr3_nt: TGCGCCAGCAGTGAGAGCAAACTAGCGGGGGGCACAGATACGCAGTATTTT
cdr3_aa: CASSESKLAGGTDTQYF

v_call: TRBV21-1
clone_size: few
d_call: -
j_call: TRBJ2-3
cdr3_nt: TGTGCCAGCAGCAAAGGGACAAGCACAGATACGCAGTATTTT
cdr3_aa: CASSKGTSTDTQYF

v_call: TRBV7-9
clone_size: many
d_call: -
j_call: TRBJ1-2
cdr3_nt: TGTGCCAGCAGCTTAGGGGACACAGCTAACTATGGCTACACCTTC
cdr3_aa: CASSLGDTANYGYTF

v_call: TRBV24-1
clone_size: few
d_call: -
j_call: TRBJ2-7
cdr3_nt: TGTGCCACCAGTGATTTGTTAAGGCAGTACTTC
cdr3_aa: CATSDLLRQYF

v_call: TRBV27
clone_size: few
d_call: -
j_call: TRBJ1-5
cdr3_nt: TGTGCCAGCAGTTTCGTTGAGAATCAGCCCCAGCATTTT
cdr3_aa: CASSFVENQPQHF

v_call: TRBV7-2
clone_size: -
d_call: -
j_call: TRBJ1-1
cdr3_nt: TGTGCCAGCAGCTTAGCGCCCAGATCGAACACTGAAGCTTTCTTT
cdr3_aa: CASSLAPRSNTEAFF

v_call: TRBV28
clone_size: -
d_call: TRBD1
j_call: TRBJ1-1
cdr3_nt: TGTGCCAGCCCTCCCCCCCGAGGCCCAAGGGGGCGGAACACTGAAGCTTTCTTT
cdr3_aa: CASPPPRGPRGRNTEAFF

v_call: TRBV10-3
clone_size: -
d_call: -
j_call: TRBJ1-3
cdr3_nt: TGTGCCATCATGACCGACAGGACCTTCTCTGGAAACACCATATATTTT
cdr3_aa: CAIMTDRTFSGNTIYF

v_call: TRBV6-6
clone_size: -
d_call: TRBD2
j_call: TRBJ2-2
cdr3_nt: TGTGCCAGCAGTCCCCGGGGACTAGCGGGAGAGGACGGGGAGCTGTTTTTT
cdr3_aa: CASSPRGLAGEDGELFF

v_call: TRBV5-1
clone_size: few
d_call: -
j_call: TRBJ1-1
cdr3_nt: TGCGCCAGCTCTAGGACTTGGGACACTGAAGCTTTCTTT
cdr3_aa: CASSRTWDTEAFF

v_call: TRBV7-6
clone_size: -
d_call: TRBD1
j_call: TRBJ2-4
cdr3_nt: TGTGCCAGCAGCTCCGGGACAGGAAACATTCAGTACTTC
cdr3_aa: CASSSGTGNIQYF

v_call: TRBV11-2
clone_size: few
d_call: TRBD2
j_call: TRBJ2-1
cdr3_nt: TGTGCCAGCAGCACATGGACTAGCGGGGCCCTCCATGAGCAGTTCTTC
cdr3_aa: CASSTWTSGALHEQFF

v_call: TRBV3-1
clone_size: -
d_call: -
j_call: TRBJ2-7
cdr3_nt: TGTGCCAGCAGCCAAGACTACTCGTACGGGGACGAGCAGTACTTC
cdr3_aa: CASSQDYSYGDEQYF

v_call: TRBV7-8
clone_size: -
d_call: -
j_call: TRBJ2-5
cdr3_nt: TGTGCCAGCAGAAAACAGGGTGGAGAGACCCAGTACTTC
cdr3_aa: CASRKQGGETQYF

v_call: TRBV20-1
clone_size: -
d_call: -
j_call: TRBJ2-5
cdr3_nt: TGCAGTGCCGGCATTCAAGAGACCCAGTACTTC
cdr3_aa: CSAGIQETQYF

v_call: TRBV5-1
clone_size: -
d_call: TRBD1
j_call: TRBJ2-7
cdr3_nt: TGCGCCAGCAGCAGGCAAACAGGGGGCGTCTCCTACGAGCAGTACTTC
cdr3_aa: CASSRQTGGVSYEQYF

v_call: TRBV7-2
clone_size: -
d_call: -
j_call: TRBJ2-3
cdr3_nt: TGTGCCAGCAGCCCGACCGGTGCCACAGATACGCAGTATTTT
cdr3_aa: CASSPTGATDTQYF

v_call: TRBV20-1
clone_size: -
d_call: TRBD2
j_call: TRBJ2-6
cdr3_nt: TGCAGTGCAACGACTAGCGGGCGGTCAGGGGCCAACGTCCTGACTTTC
cdr3_aa: CSATTSGRSGANVLTF

v_call: TRBV5-6
clone_size: -
d_call: TRBD1
j_call: TRBJ2-3
cdr3_nt: TGTGCCAGCAGCTTGTTACAGGGGGGCGCAGATACGCAGTATTTT
cdr3_aa: CASSLLQGGADTQYF